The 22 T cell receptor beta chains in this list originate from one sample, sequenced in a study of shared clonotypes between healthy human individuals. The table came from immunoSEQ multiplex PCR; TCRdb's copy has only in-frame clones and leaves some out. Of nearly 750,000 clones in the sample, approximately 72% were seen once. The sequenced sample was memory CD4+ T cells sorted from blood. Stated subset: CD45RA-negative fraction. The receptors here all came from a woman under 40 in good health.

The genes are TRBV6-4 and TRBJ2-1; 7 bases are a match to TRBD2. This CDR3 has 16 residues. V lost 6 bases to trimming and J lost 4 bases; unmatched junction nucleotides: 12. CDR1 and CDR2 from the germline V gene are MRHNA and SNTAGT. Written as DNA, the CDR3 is TGTGCCAGCAGCCCAGCCGTCGGTAGCGGGTACAATGAGCAGTTCTTC. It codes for CASSPAVGSGYNEQFF.

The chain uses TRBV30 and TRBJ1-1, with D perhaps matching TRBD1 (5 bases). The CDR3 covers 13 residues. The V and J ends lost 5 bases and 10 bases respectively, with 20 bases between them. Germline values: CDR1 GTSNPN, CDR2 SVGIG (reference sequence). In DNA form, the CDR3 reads TGTGCCTGGGTCGGTAGACAGTCTCGAGGAGCTTTCTTT. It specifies CAWVGRQSRGAFF. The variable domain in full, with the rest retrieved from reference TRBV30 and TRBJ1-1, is SQTIHQWPATLVQPVGSPLSLECTVEGTSNPNLYWYRQAAGRGLQLLFYSVGIGQISSEVPQNLSASRPQDRQFILSSKKLLLSDSGFYLCAWVGRQSRGAFFGQGTRLTVV.

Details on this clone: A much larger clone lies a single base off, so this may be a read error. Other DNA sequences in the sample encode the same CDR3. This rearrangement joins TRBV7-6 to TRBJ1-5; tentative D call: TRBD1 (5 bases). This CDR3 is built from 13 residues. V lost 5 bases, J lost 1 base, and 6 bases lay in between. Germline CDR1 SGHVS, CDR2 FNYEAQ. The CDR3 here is CASSPGSNQPQHF. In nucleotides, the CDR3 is TGTGCCAGCAGCCCAGGGAGCAATCAGCCCCAGCATTTT.

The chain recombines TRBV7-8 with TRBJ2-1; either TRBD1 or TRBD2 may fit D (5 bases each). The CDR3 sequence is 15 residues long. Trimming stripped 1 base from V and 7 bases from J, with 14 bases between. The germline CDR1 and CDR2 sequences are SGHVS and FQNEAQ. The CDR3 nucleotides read TGTGCCAGCAGCTTAGTTGGGGGAGCTGGAAATGAGCAGTTCTTC. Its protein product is CASSLVGGAGNEQFF.

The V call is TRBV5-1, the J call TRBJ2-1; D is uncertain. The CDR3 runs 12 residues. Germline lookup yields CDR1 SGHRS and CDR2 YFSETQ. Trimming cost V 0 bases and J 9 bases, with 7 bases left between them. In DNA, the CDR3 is TGCGCCAGCAGCTTGGATTTTATTGAGCAGTTCTTC. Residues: CASSLDFIEQFF.

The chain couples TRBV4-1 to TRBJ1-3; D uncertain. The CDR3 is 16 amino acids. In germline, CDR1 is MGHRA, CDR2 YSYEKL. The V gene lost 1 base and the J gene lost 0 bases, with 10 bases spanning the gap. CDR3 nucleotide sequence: TGCGCCAGCAGCCAAGCCGACGGACGCTCTGGAAACACCATATATTTT. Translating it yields CASSQADGRSGNTIYF.

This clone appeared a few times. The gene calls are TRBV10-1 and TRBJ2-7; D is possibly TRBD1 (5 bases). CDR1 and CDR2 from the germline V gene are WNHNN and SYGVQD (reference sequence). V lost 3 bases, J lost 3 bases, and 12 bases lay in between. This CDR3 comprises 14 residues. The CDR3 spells CASSDGHMSYEQYF. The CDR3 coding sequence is TGCGCCAGCAGTGATGGACACATGAGCTACGAGCAGTACTTC.

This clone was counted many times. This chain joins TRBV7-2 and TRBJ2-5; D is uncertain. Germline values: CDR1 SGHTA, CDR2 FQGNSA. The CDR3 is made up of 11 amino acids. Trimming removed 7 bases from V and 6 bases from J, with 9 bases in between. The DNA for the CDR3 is TGTGCCAGCACTCTCCACAAGACCCAGTACTTC. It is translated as CASTLHKTQYF.

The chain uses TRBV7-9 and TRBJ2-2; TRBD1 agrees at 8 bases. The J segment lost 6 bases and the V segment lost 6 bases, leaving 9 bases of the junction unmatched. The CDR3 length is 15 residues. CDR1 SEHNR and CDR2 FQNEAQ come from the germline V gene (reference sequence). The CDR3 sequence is CASRIRQGMAGELFF. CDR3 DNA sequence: TGTGCCAGCAGAATCCGACAGGGGATGGCCGGGGAGCTGTTTTTT.

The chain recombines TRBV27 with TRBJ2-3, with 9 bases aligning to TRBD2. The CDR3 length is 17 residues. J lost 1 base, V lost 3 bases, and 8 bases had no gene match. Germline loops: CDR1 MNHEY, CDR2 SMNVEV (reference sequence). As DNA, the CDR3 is TGTGCCAGCAGTTTCATATTAGCGGGAGCGGGCACAGATACGCAGTATTTT. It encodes CASSFILAGAGTDTQYF.

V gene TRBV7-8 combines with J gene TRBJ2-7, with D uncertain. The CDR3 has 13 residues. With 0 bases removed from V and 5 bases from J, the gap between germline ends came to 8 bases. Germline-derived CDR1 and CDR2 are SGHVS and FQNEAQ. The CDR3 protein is CASSLAGKNEQYF. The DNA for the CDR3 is TGTGCCAGCAGCTTAGCAGGGAAGAACGAGCAGTACTTC.

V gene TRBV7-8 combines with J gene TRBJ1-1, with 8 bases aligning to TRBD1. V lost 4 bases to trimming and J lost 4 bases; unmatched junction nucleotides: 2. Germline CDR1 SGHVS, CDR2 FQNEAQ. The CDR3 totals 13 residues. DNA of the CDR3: TGTGCCAGCAGCTGGGGACAGGCCACTGAAGCTTTCTTT. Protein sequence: CASSWGQATEAFF. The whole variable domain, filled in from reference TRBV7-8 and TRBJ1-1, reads GAGVSQSPRYKVAKRGQDVALRCDPISGHVSLFWYQQALGQGPEFLTYFQNEAQLDKSGLPSDRFFAERPEGSVSTLKIQRTQQEDSAVYLCASSWGQATEAFFGQGTRLTVV.

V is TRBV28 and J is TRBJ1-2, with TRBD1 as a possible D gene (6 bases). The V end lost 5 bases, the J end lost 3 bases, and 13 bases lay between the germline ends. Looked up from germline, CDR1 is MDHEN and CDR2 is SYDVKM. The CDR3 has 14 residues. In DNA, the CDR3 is TGTGCCAGCAGTCCCATACAGGGATACTATGGCTACACCTTC. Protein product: CASSPIQGYYGYTF.

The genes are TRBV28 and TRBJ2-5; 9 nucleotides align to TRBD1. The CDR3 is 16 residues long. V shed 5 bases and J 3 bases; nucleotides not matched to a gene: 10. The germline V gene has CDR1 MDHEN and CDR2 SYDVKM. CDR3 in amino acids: CASSLNPGTGKETQYF. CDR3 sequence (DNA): TGTGCCAGCAGTCTCAACCCCGGGACAGGGAAAGAGACCCAGTACTTC. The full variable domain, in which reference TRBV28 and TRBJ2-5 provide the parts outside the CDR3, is DVKVTQSSRYLVKRTGEKVFLECVQDMDHENMFWYRQDPGLGLRLIYFSYDVKMKEKGDIPEGYSVSREKKERFSLILESASTNQTSMYLCASSLNPGTGKETQYFGPGTRLLVL.

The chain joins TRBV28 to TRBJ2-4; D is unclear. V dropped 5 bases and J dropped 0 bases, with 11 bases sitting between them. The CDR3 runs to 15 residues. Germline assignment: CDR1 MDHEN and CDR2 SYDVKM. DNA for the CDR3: TGTGCCAGCAGTCAGAGGACCTTAGCCAAAAACATTCAGTACTTC. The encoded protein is CASSQRTLAKNIQYF.

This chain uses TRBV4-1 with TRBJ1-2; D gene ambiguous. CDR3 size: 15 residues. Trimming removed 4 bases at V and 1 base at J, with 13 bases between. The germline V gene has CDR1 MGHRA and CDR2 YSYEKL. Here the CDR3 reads CASSPGSGLNYGYTF. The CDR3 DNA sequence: TGCGCCAGCAGCCCCGGTTCAGGCCTTAACTATGGCTACACCTTC.

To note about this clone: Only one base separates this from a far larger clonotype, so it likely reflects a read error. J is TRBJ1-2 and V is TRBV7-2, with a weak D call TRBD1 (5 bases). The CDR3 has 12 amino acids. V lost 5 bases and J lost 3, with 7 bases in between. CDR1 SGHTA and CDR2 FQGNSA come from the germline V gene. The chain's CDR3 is CASSQGDYGYTF. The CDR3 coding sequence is TGTGCCAGCAGCCAGGGAGACTATGGCTACACCTTC.

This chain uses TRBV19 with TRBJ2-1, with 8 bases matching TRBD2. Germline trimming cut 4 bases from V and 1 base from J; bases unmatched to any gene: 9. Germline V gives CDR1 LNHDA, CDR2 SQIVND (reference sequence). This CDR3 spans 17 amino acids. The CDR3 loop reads CASSTHLAGHSYNEQFF. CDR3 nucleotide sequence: TGTGCCAGTAGTACTCACCTAGCGGGCCATTCCTACAATGAGCAGTTCTTC.

CDR3: CASSLTVLGNQPQHF. In DNA, the CDR3 is TGTGCCAGCAGTTTGACAGTGCTGGGCAATCAGCCCCAGCATTTT. The chain employs TRBV27 and TRBJ1-5, with a weak D call TRBD1 (5 bases). The CDR3 runs 15 residues. In germline, CDR1 is MNHEY, CDR2 SMNVEV (reference sequence). The V gene lost 3 bases and the J gene lost 2 bases, with 11 bases spanning the gap.

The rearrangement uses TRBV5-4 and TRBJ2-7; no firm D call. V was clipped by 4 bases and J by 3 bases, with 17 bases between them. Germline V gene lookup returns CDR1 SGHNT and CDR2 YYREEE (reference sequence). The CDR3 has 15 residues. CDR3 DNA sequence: TGTGCCAGCAGCACTGGACCGAGCCGAATCTACGAGCAGTACTTC. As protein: CASSTGPSRIYEQYF.

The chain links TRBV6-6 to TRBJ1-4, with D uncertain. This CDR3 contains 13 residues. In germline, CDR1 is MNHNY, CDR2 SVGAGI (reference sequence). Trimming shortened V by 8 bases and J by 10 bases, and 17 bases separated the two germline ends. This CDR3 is CASESSGGGKLFF. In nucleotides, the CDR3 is TGTGCCAGCGAGAGCAGCGGAGGAGGAAAACTGTTTTTT.

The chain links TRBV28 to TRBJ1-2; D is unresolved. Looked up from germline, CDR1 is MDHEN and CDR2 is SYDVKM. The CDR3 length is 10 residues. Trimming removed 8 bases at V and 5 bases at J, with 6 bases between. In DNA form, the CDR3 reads TGTGCCAGCGGGTTTTATGGCTACACCTTC. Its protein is CASGFYGYTF.